One sample yielded the 13 T cell receptor beta chains listed below, sequenced in a study of spatial heterogeneity in lung cancer. Notes on the study in general: Mutation counts in tumors were tracked by counts of expanded intratumoral alpha and beta TCRs.

Their specific antigens are unknown. From the 5' RACE reads, TCRdb called clonotypes with MiXCR, one entry per CDR3 protein. The data contain roughly 5,900 distinct CDR3 sequences, around 7% of them singletons. Time point: sample taken at primary tumor resection. The starting material was lung tumor tissue, obtained at surgery. These receptor sequences come from a male donor with early-stage non-small cell lung cancer.

This clonotype was observed at least ten times. V gene TRBV9 combines with J gene TRBJ2-1; 7 bases line up with TRBD1. Trimming at V came to 0 bases and at J to 4 bases, leaving 7 bases not matched to a gene. CDR3 length: 16 residues. The V gene's germline CDR1 is SGDLS and CDR2 YYNGEE. The CDR3 DNA follows: TGTGCCAGCAGCGTAGCTGAGGGGGCGGCTTACAATGAGCAGTTCTTC. This codes for CASSVAEGAAYNEQFF.

This clonotype counts as medium-sized. The V gene is TRBV6-5, the J gene TRBJ2-5, with D maybe TRBD1 (5 bases). This CDR3 contains 15 residues. Deletions cut 11 bases from V and 1 base from J, with 20 bases between. From germline, CDR1 is MNHEY and CDR2 SVGAGI. The CDR3 sequence: CAVEDQGQVQETQYF. CDR3 coding DNA: TGTGCCGTCGAGGACCAGGGCCAGGTCCAAGAGACCCAGTACTTC.

This chain links TRBV9 with TRBJ1-5; D not certain. The CDR3 runs 15 residues. Trimming took off 4 bases at V and 1 base at J, with 12 bases between the two ends. CDR1 is SGDLS, CDR2 YYNGEE, per germline. Written as DNA, the CDR3 is TGTGCCAGCAGCTTAGGGTTTCGGAGCAATCAGCCCCAGCATTTT. Translation gives CASSLGFRSNQPQHF.

This clonotype was detected many times. The rearrangement links TRBV6-6 to TRBJ1-1; D is possibly TRBD1 (6 bases). Germline CDR1 and CDR2: MNHNY and SVGAGI (reference sequence). The CDR3 totals 13 residues. V was trimmed by 7 bases and J by 6 bases, leaving 15 bases between them. The CDR3 DNA is TGTGCCAGCAATTCCCTGACAGGAGCTGAAGCTTTCTTT. The encoded protein is CASNSLTGAEAFF.

This clonotype has ten or more counts. This rearrangement joins TRBV5-1 to TRBJ2-7; D gene uncertain. The CDR3 loop spans 13 amino acids. With 0 bases removed from V and 1 base from J, the gap between germline ends came to 5 bases. In germline, CDR1 is SGHRS, CDR2 YFSETQ. CDR3 region: CASSLAGSYEQYF. The CDR3 region has the DNA TGCGCCAGCAGCTTGGCAGGTTCCTACGAGCAGTACTTC.

Within the sample, this clonotype is medium-sized. The V gene is TRBV10-2, the J gene TRBJ2-2; 10 positions agree with TRBD2. The CDR3 is made up of 16 amino acids. V gave up 0 bases and J gave up 7 bases; unmatched junction bases: 5. Looked up from germline, CDR1 is WSHSY and CDR2 is SAAADI. In DNA, the CDR3 is TGCGCCAGCAGTGAGTCGACGGGACTAGCGATCGGGGAGCTGTTTTTT. Protein sequence: CASSESTGLAIGELFF.

This clonotype was picked up many times. This rearrangement joins TRBV29-1 to TRBJ2-7; weak D call: TRBD2 (5 bases). Germline lookup yields CDR1 SQVTM and CDR2 ANQGSEA. The CDR3 covers 13 residues. V was pared by 6 bases and J by 1 base, with 13 bases between. This CDR3 is CSVVGGFSYEQYF. Here the CDR3 DNA reads TGCAGCGTGGTCGGCGGGTTTTCCTACGAGCAGTACTTC.

By proportion, this clonotype is medium-sized. V and J are TRBV19 and TRBJ2-1; 9 nucleotides match TRBD2. CDR1 LNHDA and CDR2 SQIVND come from the germline V gene (reference sequence). V gave up 3 bases and J gave up 7 bases; unmatched junction bases: 7. This CDR3 comprises 15 residues. The CDR3 sequence: CASSIAGLARNEQFF. DNA for the CDR3: TGTGCCAGTAGTATCGCCGGACTAGCGCGGAATGAGCAGTTCTTC.

This clonotype was counted many times. The chain employs TRBV3-1 and TRBJ2-1; 8 nucleotides line up with TRBD1. CDR1 LGHDT and CDR2 YNNKEL come from the germline V gene (reference sequence). The junction had 4 bases not matched to a gene; V was cut back by 1 base and J by 2 bases. The CDR3 covers 16 residues. The CDR3 sequence: CASSQAGGRTYNEQFF. DNA of the CDR3: TGTGCCAGCAGCCAAGCAGGGGGCAGGACCTACAATGAGCAGTTCTTC.

This clonotype is labeled medium-sized. The chain employs TRBV7-9 and TRBJ2-7; D not certain. Deletions cut 6 bases from V and 4 bases from J, with 19 bases between. This CDR3 has 15 residues. CDR1 SEHNR and CDR2 FQNEAQ come from the germline V gene (reference sequence). CDR3: CASSPSPVVAYEQYF. CDR3 nucleotides: TGTGCCAGCAGTCCGAGCCCCGTGGTCGCGTACGAGCAGTACTTC.

This clonotype was detected ten times or more. This sequence joins TRBV18 and TRBJ1-1; D is uncertain. Germline CDR1 is KGHSH and CDR2 is LQKENI. The CDR3 runs to 17 residues. V shed 6 bases and J shed 0 bases, with 20 bases lying between them. In DNA, the CDR3 is TGTGCCAGCTCCTTAGGGCCAGGCGGAAATATGAACACTGAAGCTTTCTTT. It encodes CASSLGPGGNMNTEAFF.

This clonotype was counted many times. The V call is TRBV24-1, the J call TRBJ2-7; D may match TRBD1 or TRBD2 (5 bases each). This CDR3 has 13 residues. Trimming took off 8 bases at V and 2 bases at J, with 12 bases between the two ends. The germline V gene has CDR1 KGHDR and CDR2 SFDVKD. The CDR3 DNA sequence: TGTGCCACCAAGAAAGTGGGGGCCTACGAGCAGTACTTC. Protein product: CATKKVGAYEQYF.

This clonotype is medium-sized (0.01 to 0.1%) in the sample. The chain links TRBV25-1 to TRBJ1-1; perhaps TRBD1 as D (6 bases). Germline V gene lookup returns CDR1 MGHDK and CDR2 SYGVNS. This CDR3 comprises 12 residues. V was shortened by 7 bases and J by 5 bases, with 11 bases between the two germline ends. The CDR3 is CASNGRGTEAFF. The CDR3 DNA reads TGTGCCAGCAATGGCAGGGGTACTGAAGCTTTCTTT.